A single sample gave rise to the 18 T cell receptor beta chains below, sequenced in a study of shared clonotypes between healthy human individuals. Here immunoSEQ multiplex PCR was the method, and the copy in TCRdb shows in-frame clones only, minus some. The sample includes under 2.5 million clones, about nine tenths of them seen just once. What was sequenced was naive CD4+ T cells from PBMCs. Specified subset: CD45RA+ positively selected. The receptors here all came from a man between 18 and 29 years old in good health. Some clones in this sample may be carry-over from other donors' samples.

Remarks on this clone: In the same sample, other DNA sequences code for this CDR3. The gene calls are TRBV9 and TRBJ2-3; D uncertain. The ends were cut back, 0 bases at V and 5 bases at J, with 7 bases in the middle. This CDR3 contains 13 residues. Germline V gene data show CDR1 as SGDLS and CDR2 as YYNGEE. CDR3 nucleotide sequence: TGTGCCAGCAGCGTAGATGGTAGAGATACGCAGTATTTT. Its protein product is CASSVDGRDTQYF.

The V and J genes are TRBV5-1 and TRBJ2-2, with 9 bases lining up with TRBD1. CDR3 length equals 16 residues. Germline V CDR1 and CDR2: SGHRS, YFSETQ. V dropped 2 bases and J dropped 3; count of bases not matched to a gene: 5. The CDR3 nucleotides are TGCGCCAGCAGCTTACAGGGGGCGATGGACACCGGGGAGCTGTTTTTT. Translated, it gives CASSLQGAMDTGELFF.

This chain connects TRBV7-3 to TRBJ1-5; the match to TRBD1 covers 12 bases. In germline, CDR1 is SGHTA, CDR2 FQGTGA. Trimming removed 7 bases from V and 0 bases from J; junction bases left unmatched: 10. CDR3 length equals 18 residues. CDR3 nucleotide sequence: TGTGCCAGCACCCACCCGGGACAGGGGGCCGATAGCAATCAGCCCCAGCATTTT. Amino acid sequence: CASTHPGQGADSNQPQHF.

This chain uses TRBV6-4 with TRBJ1-1; possibly TRBD1 for D (6 bases). V lost 6 bases and J lost 1, with 15 bases in between. The length of the CDR3 is 15 residues. CDR1 and CDR2 from the germline V gene are MRHNA and SNTAGT. The DNA for the CDR3 is TGTGCCAGCAGCCCCGCGGGGGGCGGGAACACTGAAGCTTTCTTT. This gives the protein CASSPAGGGNTEAFF.

The gene calls are TRBV27 and TRBJ2-2, with TRBD2 matching over 10 bases. With V trimmed by 3 bases and J by 6 bases, 1 base remained unmatched. In germline, CDR1 is MNHEY, CDR2 SMNVEV (reference sequence). CDR3 length: 14 residues. The DNA of the CDR3 is TGTGCCAGCAGTTTTCTAGCGGGAGCCGGGGAGCTGTTTTTT. This codes for CASSFLAGAGELFF.

This clone was seen just once. The gene calls are TRBV5-8 and TRBJ2-7; 8 bases map to TRBD1. CDR1 and CDR2 from the germline V gene are SGHTS and YDEGEE. There are 14 residues in the CDR3. The V gene end was trimmed by 3 bases and the J gene end by 1 base; junction bases not matched to a gene: 3. The CDR3 DNA follows: TGTGCCAGCAGCTCTAGACAGGGGTCCTACGAGCAGTACTTC. This sequence encodes CASSSRQGSYEQYF.

The chain employs TRBV5-1 and TRBJ1-1; no clear D. The CDR3 spans 13 residues. CDR1 SGHRS and CDR2 YFSETQ come from the germline V gene. The germline V and J ends were trimmed by 4 bases and 1 base, with 8 bases remaining between them. The CDR3 DNA reads TGCGCCAGCAGCCCGGCACCGAACACTGAAGCTTTCTTT. Its translation: CASSPAPNTEAFF.

V gene TRBV27 combines with J gene TRBJ2-1, with 9 bases aligning to TRBD2. Losses at the gene ends were 5 bases for V and 15 bases for J; bases not matched to a gene: 14. The CDR3 sequence is 14 residues long. Germline V gene data show CDR1 as MNHEY and CDR2 as SMNVEV (reference sequence). The chain's CDR3 is CASSPQGAGGSRFF. The CDR3 DNA follows: TGTGCCAGCAGTCCCCAGGGAGCGGGAGGTTCTCGGTTCTTC.

V usage is TRBV18 and J usage is TRBJ1-2, with D tentatively TRBD1 (5 bases). CDR1 KGHSH and CDR2 LQKENI come from the germline V gene. Trimming cost V 4 bases and J 1 base, with 13 bases left between them. The CDR3 covers 15 residues. CDR3 residues: CASSLQGLDNYGYTF. CDR3 DNA sequence: TGTGCCAGCTCACTTCAGGGTTTGGATAACTATGGCTACACCTTC.

V usage is TRBV12-5 and J usage is TRBJ2-1; 7 bases are a match to TRBD2. This CDR3 has 16 residues. Germline lookup yields CDR1 LGHNT and CDR2 FRNRAP. The junction had 14 bases not matched to a gene; V was cut back by 4 bases and J by 8 bases. The CDR3 sequence: CASGSIVGGFSDEQFF. Written as DNA, the CDR3 is TGTGCTAGTGGTTCCATCGTGGGAGGGTTTTCGGATGAGCAGTTCTTC.

This chain connects TRBV5-4 to TRBJ2-2; no firm D call. This CDR3 contains 16 residues. Deletions cut 0 bases from V and 1 base from J, with 10 bases between. Germline V gene data show CDR1 as SGHNT and CDR2 as YYREEE (reference sequence). The CDR3 DNA reads TGTGCCAGCAGCTTGGGACGGCTCATGAACACCGGGGAGCTGTTTTTT. It encodes CASSLGRLMNTGELFF.

This chain links TRBV6-4 with TRBJ2-6; TRBD1 matches at 7 bases. Germline lookup yields CDR1 MRHNA and CDR2 SNTAGT. Germline trimming cut 6 bases from V and 2 bases from J; bases unmatched to any gene: 10. The CDR3 length is 17 residues. The DNA of the CDR3 is TGTGCCAGCAGACCGACAGGGCTAACTCCTGGGGCCAACGTCCTGACTTTC. Encoded protein: CASRPTGLTPGANVLTF.

The chain joins TRBV2 to TRBJ1-5; 11 bases map to TRBD1. Germline values: CDR1 SNHLY, CDR2 FYNNEI. The CDR3 totals 13 residues. The V and J ends lost 8 bases and 6 bases, in that order; junction bases with no gene match: 3. CDR3 coding DNA: TGTGCCAGCGGGGGGACAGGGGGTCAGCCCCAGCATTTT. This sequence encodes CASGGTGGQPQHF. Full variable domain (rest looked up from reference TRBV2 and TRBJ1-5): EPEVTQTPSHQVTQMGQEVILRCVPISNHLYFYWYRQILGQKVEFLVSFYNNEISEKSEIFDDQFSVERPDGSNFTLKIRSTKLEDSAMYFCASGGTGGQPQHFGDGTRLSIL.

The rearrangement joins TRBV18 to TRBJ2-7, with D perhaps given as TRBD1 or TRBD2 (5 bases each). Per the germline V gene, CDR1 is KGHSH and CDR2 is LQKENI. CDR3 size: 16 residues. V dropped 5 bases and J dropped 7 bases, with 24 bases sitting between them. As DNA, the CDR3 is TGTGCCAGCTCAACGGAGATGGGGACGGACAAGGCAGAGCAGTACTTC. This translates into CASSTEMGTDKAEQYF.

Turning to this clone: The sample holds other DNA sequences that translate to the same CDR3. V gene TRBV4-1 combines with J gene TRBJ2-5, with TRBD2 matching 9 bases. V dropped 3 bases and J dropped 1; count of bases not matched to a gene: 6. Germline V CDR1 and CDR2: MGHRA, YSYEKL. The CDR3 runs to 16 residues. The CDR3, as DNA: TGCGCCAGCAGCCAGGGACCGACTAGCGGCCAAGAGACCCAGTACTTC. The encoded protein is CASSQGPTSGQETQYF.

This clone was seen just once. V usage is TRBV29-1 and J usage is TRBJ2-1; 8 positions match TRBD1. Germline CDR1 and CDR2: SQVTM and ANQGSEA. The CDR3 is 14 residues long. J lost 8 bases, V lost 5 bases, and 11 bases had no gene match. The CDR3 bases are TGCAGCGTTTGGACAGGGCCCGGGACCTATGAGCAGTTCTTC. It specifies CSVWTGPGTYEQFF.

V is TRBV19 and J is TRBJ2-1; no clear D. This CDR3 has 15 residues. CDR1 is LNHDA and CDR2 is SQIVND in the germline V gene (reference sequence). Trimming left V 3 bases short and J 9 bases short, with 18 bases between. Written as DNA, the CDR3 is TGTGCCAGTAGTATCCCGGCGGAAGGGCGCAGTGAGCAGTTCTTC. Amino acids: CASSIPAEGRSEQFF.

The V and J genes are TRBV6-5 and TRBJ2-3, with D possibly matching TRBD1 (6 bases). CDR3 length: 15 residues. Per the germline V gene, CDR1 is MNHEY and CDR2 is SVGAGI. V lost 6 bases to trimming and J lost 1 base, with 14 bases between them. CDR3 nucleotides: TGTGCCAGCAGCCCAGCAGGGGCCGGCACAGATACGCAGTATTTT. Its translation is CASSPAGAGTDTQYF.